Listed here is a single T cell receptor beta chain. Which antigen it targets is not known. No clone much larger than this one lies a single base away; base qualities are absent. The data stem from a study of blood T cell repertoires in COVID-19 (dated by TCRdb to about 2020). About the study as a whole: The collaborator samples originated in the United States, Italy and Spain and spanned the acute and convalescent phases of COVID-19. The prospective study material was composed of cDNA or gDNA derived from T cells, B-cell-depleted T cells, or PBMCs. Subjects who had been exposed to COVID-19, were actively infected with it, or had recovered from it provided the deeply sampled blood TCRbeta repertoires that made up the dataset. The repertoires were made available in a free public database intended to serve as a resource for research on the immune response to SARS-CoV-2. The samples were drawn from the first 160 participants of the ongoing ImmuneRACE study and from over 950 subjects provided by 6 global collaborators. Sample metadata almost always included a de-identified subject ID, COVID-19 status, age in years and sex. Where available, HLA class I and class II types were obtained from metadata supplied by the sample provider rather than from assay-based typing.

The immunoSEQ Assay, a bias-controlled multiplex PCR, was used to amplify TCRbeta CDR3 regions from genomic DNA. Per the authors' processing: Nucleated cell counts per sample were estimated from amplification of reference gene primers within the assay. To quantify the absolute abundance of each unique TCRbeta CDR3 rearrangement, sequence reads were collapsed and filtered. For each sample, productive Simpson clonality was calculated as the square root of Simpson's diversity index across productive rearrangements. The source is immuneACCESS, and TCRdb retained only in-frame sequences with V and J called. Part of the clones is not carried over; for the studies checked, unresolved V genes explain less than half of this, and the remainder is unexplained. Clonal size and the V and J genes are those of that table, whereas D and trimming came from the DNA. The sample table contains about 200,000 clones; only one count was recorded for 85% to 90% of them. The ten largest make up approximately 1.1% of the sample.

Enrolling through a virtual design, the prospective study's participants ranged in age from roughly 18 to 90 years and lived across some 23 United States geographic areas. To assign participants to cohorts, the prospective study relied on clinical history that participants themselves reported in a screening survey and a study questionnaire. ImmuneRACE Cohort 3 recovered participants were defined by two consecutive negative NP/OP PCR tests, healthcare professional clearance, or symptom resolution. Mobile phlebotomists in the prospective study collected whole blood, serum and a nasopharyngeal or oropharyngeal swab from every participant. Additional blood draws and questionnaires over an approximately two-month period could optionally be provided by prospective study participants. Prospective study blood samples were shipped either frozen or at room temperature before DNA extraction. The germline V gene gives CDR1 as SGHTA and CDR2 as FQGNSA. The CDR3 runs 16 residues from the cysteine to the phenylalanine. This entry keeps only the CDR3 DNA: 48 bases, framed from base 1. A distance of 14 bases separates the germline ends of V and J, which lose 1 base and 2 bases respectively.

Overall study results and their limits: Clinical and demographic metadata were provided uncurated, with the amount varying by source and participant.

Specimen: PBMCs or T cells enriched from blood (not recorded which). The sequence was obtained from a man aged 25-45 years who had recovered from COVID-19. Here the chain combines TRBV7-2 and TRBJ1-2; possibly the D gene is TRBD1, per 6 matching bases. This receptor carries the CDR3 CASSLGTGNGNYGYTF. The DNA reads TGTGCCAGCAGCTTAGGAACAGGGAACGGCAACTATGGCTACACCTTC.